What follows is one T cell receptor beta chain and its context. Thawed unstimulated PBMCs were FACS-sorted by CD3, CD4 and CD8 into two populations. This specimen belongs to a study of T cell clones after liver transplantation. Study-level background: Three of the eight recipients were HCV-positive; the rest had non-autoimmune, non-viral transplant indications.

V lost 1 base to trimming and J lost 3 bases, with 13 bases between them. Germline V gene sequence: CDR1 MDHEN, CDR2 SYDVKM. This CDR3 has 15 amino acids. Clones were sequenced by immunoSEQ multiplex PCR, and TCRdb holds only the in-frame ones, with some missing. This table has roughly 19,000 clones, roughly 80% appearing once. Sequencing was performed on CD8+ T cells from blood, taken approximately 54 months after liver transplant. The TCR sequence derives from a human patient who received a liver transplant. T cells may partly derive from the graft donor. The chain links TRBV28 to TRBJ2-7, with D perhaps TRBD1 (6 bases). The CDR3 DNA reads TGTGCCAGCAGTTTATATCCAGGGGTTGACTACGAGCAGTACTTC. It encodes CASSLYPGVDYEQYF.